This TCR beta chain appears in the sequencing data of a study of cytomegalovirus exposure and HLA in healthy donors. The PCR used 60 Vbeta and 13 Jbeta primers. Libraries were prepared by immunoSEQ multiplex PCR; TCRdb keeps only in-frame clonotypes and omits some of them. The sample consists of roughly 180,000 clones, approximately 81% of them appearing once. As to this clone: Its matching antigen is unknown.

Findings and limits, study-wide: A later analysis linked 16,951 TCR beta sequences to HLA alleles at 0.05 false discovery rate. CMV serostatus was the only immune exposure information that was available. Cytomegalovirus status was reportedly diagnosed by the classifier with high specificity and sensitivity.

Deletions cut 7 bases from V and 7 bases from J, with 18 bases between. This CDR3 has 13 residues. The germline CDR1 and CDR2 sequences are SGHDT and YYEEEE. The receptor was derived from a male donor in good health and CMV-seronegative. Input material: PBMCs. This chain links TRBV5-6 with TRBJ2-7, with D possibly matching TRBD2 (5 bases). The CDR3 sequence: CASGPRRSGEQYF. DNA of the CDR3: TGTGCCAGCGGCCCGCGCCGGTCGGGGGAGCAGTACTTC.